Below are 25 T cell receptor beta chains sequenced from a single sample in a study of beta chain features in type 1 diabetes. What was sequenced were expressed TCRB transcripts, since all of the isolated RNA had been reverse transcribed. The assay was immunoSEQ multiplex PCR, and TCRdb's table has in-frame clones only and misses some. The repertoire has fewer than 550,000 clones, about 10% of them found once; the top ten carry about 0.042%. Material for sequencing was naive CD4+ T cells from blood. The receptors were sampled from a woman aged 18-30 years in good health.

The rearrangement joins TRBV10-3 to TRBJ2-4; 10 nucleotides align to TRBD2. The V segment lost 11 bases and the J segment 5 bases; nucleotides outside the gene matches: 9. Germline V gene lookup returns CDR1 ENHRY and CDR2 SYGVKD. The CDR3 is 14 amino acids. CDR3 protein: CASQRGGQQNIQYF. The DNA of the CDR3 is TGTGCCTCACAGCGGGGGGGCCAGCAAAACATTCAGTACTTC.

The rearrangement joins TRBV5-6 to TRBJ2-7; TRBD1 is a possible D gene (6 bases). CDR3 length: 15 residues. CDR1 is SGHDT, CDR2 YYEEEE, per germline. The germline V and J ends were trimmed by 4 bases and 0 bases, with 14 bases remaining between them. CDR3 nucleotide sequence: TGTGCCAGCAGCCCTATCCGGGACACCTCCTACGAGCAGTACTTC. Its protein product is CASSPIRDTSYEQYF.

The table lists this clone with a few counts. CDR3 coding DNA: TGTGCCAGCAGCTTAAAGTCGGGCAGGGTTAGTGGCTACACCTTC. Its protein is CASSLKSGRVSGYTF. The chain employs TRBV7-2 and TRBJ1-2, with D tentatively TRBD1 (5 bases). Deletions cut 2 bases from V and 7 bases from J, with 17 bases between. This CDR3 comprises 15 residues. Germline V gene data show CDR1 as SGHTA and CDR2 as FQGNSA.

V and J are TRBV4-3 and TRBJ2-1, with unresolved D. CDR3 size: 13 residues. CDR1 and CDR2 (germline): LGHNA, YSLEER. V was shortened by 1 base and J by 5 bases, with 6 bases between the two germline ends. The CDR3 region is CASSQVGNNEQFF. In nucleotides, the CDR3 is TGCGCCAGCAGCCAAGTGGGCAACAATGAGCAGTTCTTC.

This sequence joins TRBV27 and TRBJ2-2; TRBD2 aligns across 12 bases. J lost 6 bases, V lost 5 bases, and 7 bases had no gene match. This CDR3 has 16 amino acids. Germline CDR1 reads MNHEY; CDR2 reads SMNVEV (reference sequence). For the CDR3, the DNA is TGTGCCAGCAGTGTCCTAGCGGGAGGGCATCCCGGGGAGCTGTTTTTT. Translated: CASSVLAGGHPGELFF.

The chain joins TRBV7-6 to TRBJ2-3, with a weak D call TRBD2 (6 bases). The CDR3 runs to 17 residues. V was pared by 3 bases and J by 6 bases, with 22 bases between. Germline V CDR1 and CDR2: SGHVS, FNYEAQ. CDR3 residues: CASSFGPRTTISDTQYF. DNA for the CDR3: TGTGCCAGCAGCTTTGGTCCACGGACTACCATTTCGGATACGCAGTATTTT.

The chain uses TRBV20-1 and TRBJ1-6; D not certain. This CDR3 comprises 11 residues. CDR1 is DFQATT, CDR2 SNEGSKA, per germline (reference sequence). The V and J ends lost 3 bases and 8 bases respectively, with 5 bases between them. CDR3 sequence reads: CSARSDSPLHF. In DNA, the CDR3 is TGCAGTGCTAGGTCCGATTCACCCCTCCACTTT.

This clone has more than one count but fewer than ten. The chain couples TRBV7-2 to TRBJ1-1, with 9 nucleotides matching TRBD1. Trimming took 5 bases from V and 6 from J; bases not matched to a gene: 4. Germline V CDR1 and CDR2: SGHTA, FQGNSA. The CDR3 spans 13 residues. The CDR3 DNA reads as TGTGCCAGCAGCGTACAGGGGGCCGCTGAAGCTTTCTTT. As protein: CASSVQGAAEAFF.

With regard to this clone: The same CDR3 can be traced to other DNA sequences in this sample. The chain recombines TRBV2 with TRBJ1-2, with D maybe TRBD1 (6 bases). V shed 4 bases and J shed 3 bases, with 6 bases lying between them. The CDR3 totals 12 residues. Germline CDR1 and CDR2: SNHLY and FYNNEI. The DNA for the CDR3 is TGTGCCAGCAGTGGACAGGACTATGGCTACACCTTC. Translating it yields CASSGQDYGYTF.

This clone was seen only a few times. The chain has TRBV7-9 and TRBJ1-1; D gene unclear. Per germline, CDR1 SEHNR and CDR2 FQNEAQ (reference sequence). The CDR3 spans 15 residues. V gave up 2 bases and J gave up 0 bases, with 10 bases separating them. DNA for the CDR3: TGTGCCAGCAGCTTAACAGTAAACATGAACACTGAAGCTTTCTTT. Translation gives CASSLTVNMNTEAFF.

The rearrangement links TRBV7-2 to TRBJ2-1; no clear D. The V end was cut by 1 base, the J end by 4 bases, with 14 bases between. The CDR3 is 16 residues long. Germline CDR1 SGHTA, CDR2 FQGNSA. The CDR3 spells CASSLVWTASYNEQFF. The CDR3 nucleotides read TGTGCCAGCAGCTTAGTATGGACCGCAAGTTACAATGAGCAGTTCTTC.

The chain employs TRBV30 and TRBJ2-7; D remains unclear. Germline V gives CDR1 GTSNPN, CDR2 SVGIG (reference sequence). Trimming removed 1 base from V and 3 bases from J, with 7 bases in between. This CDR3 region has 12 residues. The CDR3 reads CAWSGTNYEQYF. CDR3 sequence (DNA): TGTGCCTGGAGTGGGACCAACTACGAGCAGTACTTC.

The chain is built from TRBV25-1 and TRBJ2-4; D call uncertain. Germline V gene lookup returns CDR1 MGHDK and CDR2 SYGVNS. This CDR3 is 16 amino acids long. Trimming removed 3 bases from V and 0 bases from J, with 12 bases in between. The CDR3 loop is CASSDPRILAKNIQYF. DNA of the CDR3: TGTGCCAGCAGTGACCCGAGGATACTAGCCAAAAACATTCAGTACTTC.

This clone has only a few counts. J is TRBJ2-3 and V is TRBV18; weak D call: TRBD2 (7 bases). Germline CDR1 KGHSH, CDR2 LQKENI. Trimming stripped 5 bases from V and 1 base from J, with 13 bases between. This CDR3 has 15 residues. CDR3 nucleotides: TGTGCCAGCTCAAACGCGGGGGCCCGCACAGATACGCAGTATTTT. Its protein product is CASSNAGARTDTQYF.

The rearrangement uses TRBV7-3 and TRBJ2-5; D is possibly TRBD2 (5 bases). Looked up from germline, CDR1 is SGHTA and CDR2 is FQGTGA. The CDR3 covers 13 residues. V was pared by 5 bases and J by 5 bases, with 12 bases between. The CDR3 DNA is TGTGCCAGCAGCCCAGGCCGAGGGGAGACCCAGTACTTC. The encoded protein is CASSPGRGETQYF. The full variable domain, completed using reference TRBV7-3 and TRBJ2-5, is GAGVSQTPSNKVTEKGKYVELRCDPISGHTALYWYRQSLGQGPEFLIYFQGTGAADDSGLPNDRFFAVRPEGSVSTLKIQRTERGDSAVYLCASSPGRGETQYFGPGTRLLVL.

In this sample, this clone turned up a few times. The chain's CDR3 is CASSPGLGTYNEQFF. CDR3 bases: TGTGCCAGCAGCCCGGGACTTGGGACCTACAATGAGCAGTTCTTC. This chain uses TRBV7-9 with TRBJ2-1; perhaps TRBD2 as D (6 bases). Trimming shortened V by 5 bases and J by 2 bases, and 13 bases separated the two germline ends. CDR3 length: 15 residues. The germline V gene encodes CDR1 SEHNR and CDR2 FQNEAQ (reference sequence).

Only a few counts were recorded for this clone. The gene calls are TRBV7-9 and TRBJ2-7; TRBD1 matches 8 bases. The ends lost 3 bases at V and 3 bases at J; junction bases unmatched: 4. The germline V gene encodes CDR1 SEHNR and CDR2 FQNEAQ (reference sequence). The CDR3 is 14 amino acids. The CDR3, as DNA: TGTGCCAGCAGCTTGGCCGGGACAGGCTACGAGCAGTACGTC. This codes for CASSLAGTGYEQYV.

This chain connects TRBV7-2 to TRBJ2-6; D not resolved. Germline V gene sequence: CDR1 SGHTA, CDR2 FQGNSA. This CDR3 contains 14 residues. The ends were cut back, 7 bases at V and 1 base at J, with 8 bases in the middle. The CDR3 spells CASTYPSGANVLTF. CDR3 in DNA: TGTGCCAGCACCTACCCTTCTGGGGCCAACGTCCTGACTTTC.

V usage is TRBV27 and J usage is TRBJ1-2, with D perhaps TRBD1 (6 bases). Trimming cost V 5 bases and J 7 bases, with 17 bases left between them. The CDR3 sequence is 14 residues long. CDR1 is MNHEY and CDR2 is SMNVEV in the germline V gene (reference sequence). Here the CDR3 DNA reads TGTGCCAGCAGTCCCGCGGGGGGCGCTAGTGGCTACACCTTC. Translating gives CASSPAGGASGYTF.

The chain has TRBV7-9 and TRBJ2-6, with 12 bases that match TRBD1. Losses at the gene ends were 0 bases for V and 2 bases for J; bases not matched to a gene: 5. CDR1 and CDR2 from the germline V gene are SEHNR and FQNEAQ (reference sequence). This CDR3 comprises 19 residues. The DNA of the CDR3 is TGTGCCAGCAGCTTAGCTCTGGGACAGGGGGCGCCTGGGGCCAACGTCCTGACTTTC. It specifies CASSLALGQGAPGANVLTF.

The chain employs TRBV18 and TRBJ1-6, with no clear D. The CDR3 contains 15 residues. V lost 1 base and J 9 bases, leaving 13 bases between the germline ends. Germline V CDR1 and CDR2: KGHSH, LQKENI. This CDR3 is CASSPLEGLGSPLHF. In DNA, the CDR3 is TGTGCCAGCTCACCACTCGAGGGTCTTGGTTCACCCCTCCACTTT.

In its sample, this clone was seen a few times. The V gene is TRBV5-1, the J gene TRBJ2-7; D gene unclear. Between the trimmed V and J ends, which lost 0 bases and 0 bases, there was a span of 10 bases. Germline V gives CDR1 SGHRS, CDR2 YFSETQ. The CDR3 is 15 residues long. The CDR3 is CASSLADRSSYEQYF. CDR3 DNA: TGCGCCAGCAGCTTGGCCGATCGGAGCTCCTACGAGCAGTACTTC.

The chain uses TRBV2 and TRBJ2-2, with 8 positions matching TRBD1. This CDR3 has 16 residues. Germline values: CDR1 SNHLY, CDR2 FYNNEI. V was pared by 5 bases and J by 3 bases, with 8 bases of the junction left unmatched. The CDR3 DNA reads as TGTGCCAGCAGTTTCATTCAGGGGGCACACACCGGGGAGCTGTTTTTT. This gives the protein CASSFIQGAHTGELFF.

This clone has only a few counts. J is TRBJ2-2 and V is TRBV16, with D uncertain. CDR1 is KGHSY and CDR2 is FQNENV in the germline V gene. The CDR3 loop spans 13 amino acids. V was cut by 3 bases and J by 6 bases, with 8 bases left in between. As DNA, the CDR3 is TGTGCCAGCAGCCATCAGGTTCCCGGGGAGCTGTTTTTT. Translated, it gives CASSHQVPGELFF.

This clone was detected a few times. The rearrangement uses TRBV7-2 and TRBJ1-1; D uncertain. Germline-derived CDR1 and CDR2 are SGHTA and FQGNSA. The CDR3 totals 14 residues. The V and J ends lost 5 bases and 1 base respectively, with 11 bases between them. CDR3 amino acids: CASSRSITNTEAFF. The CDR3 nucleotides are TGTGCCAGCAGCCGAAGCATAACGAACACTGAAGCTTTCTTT.